This T cell receptor beta chain stems from a study of blood T cells in healthy people across ages. The germline gives CDR1 SGHTA, CDR2 FQGNSA. This CDR3 region has 16 residues. On this clonotype: Antigen specificity is unknown.

Alongside a J-beta primer mix, a sample-barcoded 5' primer served in a second PCR lasting about 7 to 12 cycles. TCRdb re-derived calls from the 5' RACE reads in MiXCR, one entry per CDR3 protein. The table shows about 1,400,000 distinct CDR3 sequences, with roughly 40% occurring only once. Donors ranged from about 6 to 90 years old and were healthy Caucasians in Russia. Study-level results: Unknown donor CMV status possibly confounded expanded clonotype changes. Versus aged donors, long-lived donors had higher diversity and more naive CD4+ cells.

Sample: blood. The sequence was collected from a woman aged 18-35 years in good health. This rearrangement joins TRBV7-2 to TRBJ2-7; 7 bases agree with TRBD2. Matching the DNA end better, TRBJ2-5 makes the J call doubtful. The CDR3 DNA is TGTGCCAGCAGCTTAGTACGGGACTATGGGAGGGAGACCCAGTACTTC. Encoded protein: CASSLVRDYGRETQYF.